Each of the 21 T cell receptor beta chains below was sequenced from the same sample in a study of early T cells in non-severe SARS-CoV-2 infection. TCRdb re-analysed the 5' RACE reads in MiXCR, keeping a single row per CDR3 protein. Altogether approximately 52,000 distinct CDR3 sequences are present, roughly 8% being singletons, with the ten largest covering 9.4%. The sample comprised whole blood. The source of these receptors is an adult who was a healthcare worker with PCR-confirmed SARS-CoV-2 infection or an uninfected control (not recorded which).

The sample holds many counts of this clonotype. The DNA for the CDR3 is TGTGCCAGCAGCTTAGGAGTGAACACTGAAGCTTTCTTT. This encodes CASSLGVNTEAFF. V usage is TRBV11-2 and J usage is TRBJ1-1; the D is unclear. V shed 1 base and J shed 0 bases, with 3 bases lying between them. Germline assignment: CDR1 SGHAT and CDR2 FQNNGV. The CDR3 length is 13 residues.

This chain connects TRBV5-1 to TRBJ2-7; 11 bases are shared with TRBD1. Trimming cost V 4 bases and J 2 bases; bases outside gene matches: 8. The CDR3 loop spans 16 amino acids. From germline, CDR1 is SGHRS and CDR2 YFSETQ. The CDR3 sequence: CASSTEGTGGPYEQYF. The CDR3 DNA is TGCGCCAGCAGCACGGAGGGGACAGGGGGGCCCTACGAGCAGTACTTC.

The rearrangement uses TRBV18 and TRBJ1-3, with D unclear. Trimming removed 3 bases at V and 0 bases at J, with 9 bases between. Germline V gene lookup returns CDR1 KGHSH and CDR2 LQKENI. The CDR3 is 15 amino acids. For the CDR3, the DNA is TGTGCCAGCTCACCGTCGGGCGGCTCTGGAAACACCATATATTTT. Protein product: CASSPSGGSGNTIYF.

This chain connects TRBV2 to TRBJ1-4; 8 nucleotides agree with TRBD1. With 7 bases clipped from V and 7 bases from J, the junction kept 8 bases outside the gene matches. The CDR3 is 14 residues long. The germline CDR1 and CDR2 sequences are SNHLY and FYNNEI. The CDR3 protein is CASTVRGRGEKLFF. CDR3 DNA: TGTGCCAGCACCGTCAGGGGGCGCGGTGAAAAACTGTTTTTT.

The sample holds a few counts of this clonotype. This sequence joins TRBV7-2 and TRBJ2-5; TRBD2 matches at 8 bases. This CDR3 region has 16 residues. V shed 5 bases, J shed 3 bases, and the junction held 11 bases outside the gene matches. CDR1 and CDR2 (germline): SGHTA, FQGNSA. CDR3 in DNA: TGTGCCAGCAGCCAACCTAACAGCGGGAGCGAAGAGACCCAGTACTTC. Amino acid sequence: CASSQPNSGSEETQYF.

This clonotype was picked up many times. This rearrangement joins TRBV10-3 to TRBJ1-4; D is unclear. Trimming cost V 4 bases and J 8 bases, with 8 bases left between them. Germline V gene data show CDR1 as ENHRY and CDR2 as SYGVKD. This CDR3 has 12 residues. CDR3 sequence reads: CAISGSGEKLFF. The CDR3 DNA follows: TGTGCCATCAGTGGTTCGGGGGAAAAACTGTTTTTT.

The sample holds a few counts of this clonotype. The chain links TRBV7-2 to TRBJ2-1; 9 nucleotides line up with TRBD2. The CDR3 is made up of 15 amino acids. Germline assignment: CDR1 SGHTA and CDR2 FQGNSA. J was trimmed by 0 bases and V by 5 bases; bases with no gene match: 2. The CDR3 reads CASSRAGGSYNEQFF. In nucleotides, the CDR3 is TGTGCCAGCAGCCGAGCGGGAGGCTCCTACAATGAGCAGTTCTTC.

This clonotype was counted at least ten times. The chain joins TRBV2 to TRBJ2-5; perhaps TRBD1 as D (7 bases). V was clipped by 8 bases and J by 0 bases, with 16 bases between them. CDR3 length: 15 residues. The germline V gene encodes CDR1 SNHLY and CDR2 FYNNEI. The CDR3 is CASVGGQPYQETQYF. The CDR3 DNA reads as TGTGCCAGCGTGGGGGGACAGCCGTACCAAGAGACCCAGTACTTC.

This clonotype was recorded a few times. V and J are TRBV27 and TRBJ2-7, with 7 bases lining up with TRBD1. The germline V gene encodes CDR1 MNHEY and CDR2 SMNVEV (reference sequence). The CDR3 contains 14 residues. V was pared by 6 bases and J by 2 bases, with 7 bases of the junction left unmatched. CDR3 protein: CASSSWQGAYEQYF. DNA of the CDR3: TGTGCCAGCAGCTCCTGGCAGGGGGCCTACGAGCAGTACTTC.

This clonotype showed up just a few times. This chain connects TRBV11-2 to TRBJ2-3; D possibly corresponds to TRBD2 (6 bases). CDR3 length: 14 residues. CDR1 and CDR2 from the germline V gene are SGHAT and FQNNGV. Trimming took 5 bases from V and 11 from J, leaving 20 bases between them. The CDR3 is CASSGSGLGGEQYF. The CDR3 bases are TGTGCCAGCAGCGGCAGTGGTTTGGGGGGAGAGCAGTATTTT.

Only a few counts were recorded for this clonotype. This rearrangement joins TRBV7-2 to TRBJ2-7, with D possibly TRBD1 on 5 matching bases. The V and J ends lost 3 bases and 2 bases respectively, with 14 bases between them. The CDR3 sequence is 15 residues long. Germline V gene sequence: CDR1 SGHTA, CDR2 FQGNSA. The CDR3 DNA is TGTGCCAGCAGCTTTTCCCCGGACACTCCCTACGAGCAGTACTTC. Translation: CASSFSPDTPYEQYF.

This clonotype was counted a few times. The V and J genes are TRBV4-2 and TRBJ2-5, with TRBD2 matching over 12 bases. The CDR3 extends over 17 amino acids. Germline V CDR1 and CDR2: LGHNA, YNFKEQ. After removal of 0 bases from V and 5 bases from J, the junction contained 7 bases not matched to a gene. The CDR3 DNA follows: TGTGCCAGCAGCCAAGACAGGACTAGCGGGGTAGGGGAGACCCAGTACTTC. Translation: CASSQDRTSGVGETQYF.

CDR3 loop: CASSIGWSAADTQYF. CDR3 DNA sequence: TGTGCCAGTAGTATAGGATGGTCAGCCGCAGATACGCAGTATTTT. V and J are TRBV19 and TRBJ2-3; no reliable D call. Germline V lookup: CDR1 LNHDA, CDR2 SQIVND (reference sequence). With 1 base removed from V and 4 bases from J, the gap between germline ends came to 12 bases. This CDR3 is 15 amino acids long.

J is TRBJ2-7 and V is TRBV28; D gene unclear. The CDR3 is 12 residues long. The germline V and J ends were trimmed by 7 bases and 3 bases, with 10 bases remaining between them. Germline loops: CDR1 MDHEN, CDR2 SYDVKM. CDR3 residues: CASNGLGYEQYF. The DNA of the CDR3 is TGTGCCAGCAATGGGCTGGGCTACGAGCAGTACTTC.

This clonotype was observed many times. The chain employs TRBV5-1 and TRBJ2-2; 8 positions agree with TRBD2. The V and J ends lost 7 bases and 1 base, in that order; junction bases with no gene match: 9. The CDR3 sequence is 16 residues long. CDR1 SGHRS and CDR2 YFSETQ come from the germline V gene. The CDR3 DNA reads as TGCGCCAGCCCCCATGGGAGCGGGGGGAACACCGGGGAGCTGTTTTTT. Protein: CASPHGSGGNTGELFF.

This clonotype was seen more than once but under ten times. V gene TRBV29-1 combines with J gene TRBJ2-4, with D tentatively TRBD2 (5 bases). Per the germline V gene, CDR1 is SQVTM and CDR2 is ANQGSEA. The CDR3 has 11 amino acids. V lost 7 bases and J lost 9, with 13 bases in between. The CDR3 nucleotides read TGCAGCGCCGCAAGCGGCGGCATTCAGTACTTC. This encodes CSAASGGIQYF.

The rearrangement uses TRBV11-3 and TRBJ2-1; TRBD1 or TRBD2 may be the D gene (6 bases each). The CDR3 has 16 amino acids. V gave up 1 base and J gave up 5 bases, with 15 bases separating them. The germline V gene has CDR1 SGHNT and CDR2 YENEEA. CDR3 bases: TGTGCCAGCAGCTTAGCGGGGGCGGGCGAAGACAATGAGCAGTTCTTC. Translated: CASSLAGAGEDNEQFF.

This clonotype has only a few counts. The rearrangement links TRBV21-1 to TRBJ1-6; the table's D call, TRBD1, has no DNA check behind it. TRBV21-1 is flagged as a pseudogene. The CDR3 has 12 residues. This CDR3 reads CANGQGNSPLHF. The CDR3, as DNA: TGTGCCAACGGACAGGGTAATTCACCCCTCCACTTT.

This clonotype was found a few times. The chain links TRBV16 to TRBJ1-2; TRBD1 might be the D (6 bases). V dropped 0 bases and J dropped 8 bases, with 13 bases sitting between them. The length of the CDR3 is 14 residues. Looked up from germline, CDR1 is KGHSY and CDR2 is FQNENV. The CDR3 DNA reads TGTGCCAGCAGCCAATCGATGGGGGCTGAAGGCTACACCTTC. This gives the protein CASSQSMGAEGYTF.

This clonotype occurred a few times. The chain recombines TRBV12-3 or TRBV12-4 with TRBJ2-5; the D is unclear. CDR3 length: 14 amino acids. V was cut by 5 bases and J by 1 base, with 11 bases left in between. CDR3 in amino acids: CASSPWAVQETQYF. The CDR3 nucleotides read TGTGCCAGCAGTCCGTGGGCGGTCCAAGAGACCCAGTACTTC.

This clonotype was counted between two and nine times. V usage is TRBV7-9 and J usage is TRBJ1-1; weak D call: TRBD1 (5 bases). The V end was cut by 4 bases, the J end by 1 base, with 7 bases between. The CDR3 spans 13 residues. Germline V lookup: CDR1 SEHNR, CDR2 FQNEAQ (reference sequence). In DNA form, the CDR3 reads TGTGCCAGCAGCTGGGACGGGAACACTGAAGCTTTCTTT. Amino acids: CASSWDGNTEAFF.